This T cell receptor (beta chain) appears in the sequencing data of a study of regulatory T cells in long-lasting Graves disease. Germline loops: CDR1 MNHNS, CDR2 SASEGT. V lost 7 bases and J 0 bases, leaving 6 bases between the germline ends. CDR3 length: 13 residues. This clonotype was observed many times. Its antigen is undetermined. Study observations and caveats: Persistent disease exhibited a predilection for TRBV28, TRBJ1-2 and TRBJ2-5.

The time point was: persistent/refractory GD, antithyroid drugs over 5 years with positive TRAb. Construction of the TCR library relied on RNA isolated from PBMCs. It was an endocrinology department in Xi'an, China, that provided the patients. The authors built TCR beta libraries using iRepertoire HTBI primers and Arm-PCR of CDR3 regions. TCRdb re-derived calls from the multiplex PCR reads in MiXCR, one entry per CDR3 protein. Among about 470,000 distinct CDR3 sequences listed, roughly 21% were seen once. V usage is TRBV6-1 and J usage is TRBJ2-2, with D perhaps matching TRBD1 or TRBD2 (5 bases each). The material was peripheral blood mononuclear cells (PBMCs), obtained when the disease was refractory, from a patient treated with antithyroid drugs. This receptor was identified in a female donor with Graves disease. The CDR3 protein is CASTGPNTGELFF. The CDR3 DNA is TGTGCCAGCACGGGACCGAACACCGGGGAGCTGTTTTTT.